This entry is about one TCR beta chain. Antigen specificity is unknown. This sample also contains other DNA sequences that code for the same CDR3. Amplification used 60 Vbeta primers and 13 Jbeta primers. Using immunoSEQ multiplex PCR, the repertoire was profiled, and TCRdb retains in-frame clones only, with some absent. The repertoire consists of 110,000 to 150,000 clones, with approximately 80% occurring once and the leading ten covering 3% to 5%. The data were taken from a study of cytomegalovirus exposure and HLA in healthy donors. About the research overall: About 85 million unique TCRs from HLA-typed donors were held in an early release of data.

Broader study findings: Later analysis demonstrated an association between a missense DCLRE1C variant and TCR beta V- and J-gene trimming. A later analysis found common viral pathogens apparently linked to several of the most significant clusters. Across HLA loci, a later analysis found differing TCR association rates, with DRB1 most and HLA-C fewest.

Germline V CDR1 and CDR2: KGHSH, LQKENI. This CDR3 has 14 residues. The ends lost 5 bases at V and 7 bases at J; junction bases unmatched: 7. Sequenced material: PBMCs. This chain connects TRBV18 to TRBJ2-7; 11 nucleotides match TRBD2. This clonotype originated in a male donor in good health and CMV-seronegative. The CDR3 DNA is TGTGCCAGCTCAGAGCTAGCGGGAGGCCGAGAGCAGTACTTC. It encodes CASSELAGGREQYF. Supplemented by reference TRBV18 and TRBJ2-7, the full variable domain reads NAGVMQNPRHLVRRRGQEARLRCSPMKGHSHVYWYRQLPEEGLKFMVYLQKENIIDESGMPKERFSAEFPKEGPSILRIQQVVRGDSAAYFCASSELAGGREQYFGPGTRLTVT.